The 2 T cell receptor beta chains presented below share a single source sample, sequenced in a study of cytomegalovirus exposure and HLA in healthy donors. The study ran its PCR with 60 Vbeta and 13 Jbeta primers. Profiled with immunoSEQ multiplex PCR; TCRdb holds only in-frame clones, not every one. The sample holds about 110,000 clones, approximately 80% seen once. The sample was PBMCs. The receptors were gathered from a man under 40 in good health and CMV-seropositive.

This sequence joins TRBV9 and TRBJ2-6; the D is unclear. Germline CDR1 SGDLS, CDR2 YYNGEE. V shed 2 bases and J shed 0 bases, with 12 bases lying between them. The CDR3 consists of 17 residues. CDR3 loop: CASSVLPRISGANVLTF. The CDR3 DNA sequence: TGTGCCAGCAGCGTGCTTCCTAGGATCTCTGGGGCCAACGTCCTGACTTTC.

The chain has TRBV30 and TRBJ1-2; perhaps TRBD1 as D (5 bases). CDR3 size: 13 residues. Trimming took off 3 bases at V and 7 bases at J, with 15 bases between the two ends. The V gene's germline CDR1 is GTSNPN and CDR2 SVGIG (reference sequence). The chain's CDR3 is CAWSAIGGGGYTF. The CDR3 bases are TGTGCCTGGAGCGCAATCGGGGGAGGTGGCTACACCTTC. Full variable domain (rest looked up from reference TRBV30 and TRBJ1-2): SQTIHQWPATLVQPVGSPLSLECTVEGTSNPNLYWYRQAAGRGLQLLFYSVGIGQISSEVPQNLSASRPQDRQFILSSKKLLLSDSGFYLCAWSAIGGGGYTFGSGTRLTVV.